The 24 T cell receptor beta chains listed next were all sequenced from one sample in a study of early T cells in non-severe SARS-CoV-2 infection. One entry per CDR3 protein, called by TCRdb with MiXCR from the 5' RACE reads. This table has about 25,000 distinct CDR3 sequences, 4.5% to 7% appearing once. The sequenced material came from whole blood. These receptors were obtained from an adult who was a healthcare worker with PCR-confirmed SARS-CoV-2 infection or an uninfected control (not recorded which).

This clonotype was counted ten times or more. The gene calls are TRBV19 and TRBJ2-5, with D hard to call. The CDR3 extends over 16 amino acids. Trimming shortened V by 0 bases and J by 0 bases, and 11 bases separated the two germline ends. Germline V lookup: CDR1 LNHDA, CDR2 SQIVND (reference sequence). The CDR3 region is CASSIENRNYQETQYF. The CDR3 coding sequence is TGTGCCAGTAGTATAGAAAACAGAAACTACCAAGAGACCCAGTACTTC.

This clonotype was detected ten times or more. The chain carries TRBV7-2 and TRBJ2-1; 8 nucleotides match TRBD2. Germline lookup yields CDR1 SGHTA and CDR2 FQGNSA. V gave up 1 base and J gave up 8 bases; unmatched junction bases: 10. CDR3 length equals 16 residues. The CDR3 nucleotides are TGTGCCAGCAGCTTAGTGGGGAGCGGGGGAATACATGAGCAGTTCTTC. Its translation: CASSLVGSGGIHEQFF. The entire variable domain, with the rest obtained from reference TRBV7-2 and TRBJ2-1, is as follows: GAGVSQSPSNKVTEKGKDVELRCDPISGHTALYWYRQSLGQGLEFLIYFQGNSAPDKSGLPSDRFSAERTGGSVSTLTIQRTQQEDSAVYLCASSLVGSGGIHEQFFGPGTRLTVL.

This clonotype was seen only a few times. The V and J genes are TRBV29-1 and TRBJ2-1, with TRBD2 matching 7 bases. Germline V CDR1 and CDR2: SQVTM, ANQGSEA. CDR3 length equals 11 residues. After removal of 6 bases from V and 8 bases from J, the junction contained 4 bases not matched to a gene. The CDR3, as DNA: TGCAGCGTAGCCGGGGGGTATGAGCAGTTCTTC. Its protein is CSVAGGYEQFF.

This clonotype showed up just a few times. The CDR3 DNA reads as TGTGCCAGCAGCAGGCACCACACTGAAGCTTTCTTT. Protein product: CASSRHHTEAFF. The chain has TRBV21-1 and TRBJ1-1. TRBV21-1 is tagged as a pseudogene. The CDR3 consists of 12 residues.

This clonotype occurred many times. The J gene is TRBJ1-5, the V gene TRBV12-3 or TRBV12-4; no clear D. The CDR3 has 13 amino acids. V was cut by 1 base and J by 5 bases, with 6 bases left in between. DNA for the CDR3: TGTGCCAGCAGTTTAGGGGAAGATCAGCCCCAGCATTTT. This encodes CASSLGEDQPQHF.

This clonotype was seen many times. V gene TRBV12-3 or TRBV12-4 combines with J gene TRBJ1-1, with a possible D match to TRBD1 (5 bases). V was pared by 3 bases and J by 6 bases, with 17 bases between. The CDR3 spans 15 residues. The CDR3 DNA reads TGTGCCAGCAGTTTTTCCCGTCCCGGGGGACCTGAAGCTTTCTTT. Encoded protein: CASSFSRPGGPEAFF.

This clonotype has a handful of counts. The V and J genes are TRBV7-2 and TRBJ2-5; TRBD2 aligns across 9 bases. The germline V gene encodes CDR1 SGHTA and CDR2 FQGNSA. The CDR3 covers 15 residues. The V and J ends lost 2 bases and 2 bases, in that order; junction bases with no gene match: 3. The CDR3 region has the DNA TGTGCCAGCAGCTTACGACTAGCGGTACAAGAGACCCAGTACTTC. It codes for CASSLRLAVQETQYF.

The chain is built from TRBV6-6 and TRBJ1-5, with D maybe TRBD1 (6 bases). V was trimmed by 10 bases and J by 3 bases, leaving 16 bases between them. The CDR3 runs 14 residues. Per germline, CDR1 MNHNY and CDR2 SVGAGI (reference sequence). This CDR3 reads CATRDKRYNQPQHF. For the CDR3, the DNA is TGTGCCACCCGGGACAAGCGGTACAATCAGCCCCAGCATTTT.

There are many counts of this clonotype. The chain combines TRBV18 with TRBJ1-6; D is ambiguous. V lost 4 bases, J lost 7 bases, and 17 bases lay in between. The CDR3 loop spans 16 amino acids. Germline CDR1 KGHSH, CDR2 LQKENI. The CDR3 is CASSLSRGGGNSPLHF. The CDR3 nucleotides read TGTGCCAGCTCACTGAGCCGCGGTGGTGGGAATTCACCCCTCCACTTT.

Worth noting for this clonotype: This may come from a read error, since a much larger clone is one base off. The rearrangement joins TRBV5-5 to TRBJ2-7; 7 bases line up with TRBD1. Germline CDR1 reads SGHKS; CDR2 reads YYEKEE (reference sequence). CDR3 length: 16 amino acids. V trimming: 4 bases; J trimming: 0 bases; junction bases outside the gene matches: 10. In nucleotides, the CDR3 is TGTGCCAGCAGCCGCGAGGGACAGCCAAGCTCCTACGAGCAGTACTTC. It codes for CASSREGQPSSYEQYF. The whole variable domain, filled in from reference TRBV5-5 and TRBJ2-7, reads DAGVTQSPTHLIKTRGQQVTLRCSPISGHKSVSWYQQVLGQGPQFIFQYYEKEERGRGNFPDRFSARQFPNYSSELNVNALLLGDSALYLCASSREGQPSSYEQYFGPGTRLTVT.

The sample holds many counts of this clonotype. The chain links TRBV28 to TRBJ2-1, with TRBD2 matching 9 bases. Germline CDR1 and CDR2: MDHEN and SYDVKM. This CDR3 has 13 residues. The trim removed 7 bases at V and 5 bases at J, leaving 3 bases unmatched. CDR3 in DNA: TGTGCCAGCACTAGCGGGGCTAACAATGAGCAGTTCTTC. It codes for CASTSGANNEQFF.

This clonotype was seen many times. V gene TRBV25-1 combines with J gene TRBJ2-5; D is possibly TRBD1 or TRBD2 (6 bases each). Germline assignment: CDR1 MGHDK and CDR2 SYGVNS. The CDR3 totals 15 residues. The V end lost 2 bases, the J end lost 3 bases, and 13 bases lay between the germline ends. CDR3 region: CASSELRGGKETQYF. The CDR3 DNA is TGTGCCAGCAGTGAACTCAGGGGCGGGAAAGAGACCCAGTACTTC.

This clonotype was picked up many times. The CDR3 does not close with the conserved phenylalanine or tryptophan, likely indicating a read error. The DNA is omitted, as the CDR3 cannot be located on it reliably, and the CDR3 follows TCRdb's listing. J is TRBJ2-7 and V is TRBV3-2; TRBD1 is the table's D call, not checked against the DNA. TRBV3-2 is described as a pseudogene. The CDR3 comprises 11 residues, both ends counted. CDR3: CASSPRQQKPR.

This clonotype occurred a few times. One junction end disagrees with the germline gene, perhaps due to a read error. The rearrangement joins TRBV29-1 to TRBJ2-3; unclear D gene. Germline V lookup: CDR1 SQVTM, CDR2 ANQGSEA. The CDR3 sequence is 10 residues long. The CDR3 sequence: CSVAGDRVPF. CDR3 in DNA: TGCAGCGTTGCAGGAGACCGGGTCCCTTTT.

By sample fraction, this clonotype is medium-sized. The chain recombines TRBV2 with TRBJ1-5; D call uncertain. Germline V gene lookup returns CDR1 SNHLY and CDR2 FYNNEI. This CDR3 is built from 12 residues. Trimming took off 5 bases at V and 7 bases at J, with 9 bases between the two ends. DNA for the CDR3: TGTGCCAGCAGTTCGGACCGGCAGCCCCAGCATTTT. It codes for CASSSDRQPQHF.

The chain carries TRBV7-9 and TRBJ1-2; the D gene is possibly TRBD1 (5 bases). The germline V and J ends were trimmed by 2 bases and 4 bases, with 8 bases remaining between them. Germline CDR1 and CDR2: SEHNR and FQNEAQ (reference sequence). The CDR3 runs 13 residues. CDR3 bases: TGTGCCAGCAGCTTATACGGGGGCTATGGCTACACCTTC. Encoded protein: CASSLYGGYGYTF. The complete variable domain, with remaining parts taken from reference TRBV7-9 and TRBJ1-2, reads DTGVSQNPRHKITKRGQNVTFRCDPISEHNRLYWYRQTLGQGPEFLTYFQNEAQLEKSRLLSDRFSAERPKGSFSTLEIQRTEQGDSAMYLCASSLYGGYGYTFGSGTRLTVV.

This clonotype was seen repeatedly, ten times or more. This chain links TRBV24-1 with TRBJ1-5; TRBD1 aligns across 7 bases. CDR1 and CDR2 (germline): KGHDR, SFDVKD. Trimming at V came to 9 bases and at J to 2 bases, leaving 6 bases not matched to a gene. The CDR3 consists of 14 residues. The CDR3 DNA reads TGTGCCACCGGGGGACAGCCCGGCAATCAGCCCCAGCATTTT. This translates into CATGGQPGNQPQHF.

This clonotype was detected only a few times. The J gene is TRBJ2-3, the V gene TRBV6-6; no clear D gene. Germline V gene lookup returns CDR1 MNHNY and CDR2 SVGAGI (reference sequence). V lost 5 bases to trimming and J lost 0 bases, with 12 bases between them. CDR3 length equals 15 residues. Here the CDR3 DNA reads TGTGCCAGCAGTACCTCCCCGGCTAGCACAGATACGCAGTATTTT. This gives the protein CASSTSPASTDTQYF.

The chain is built from TRBV11-2 and TRBJ2-7; possibly TRBD1 or TRBD2 for D (6 bases each). CDR3 length equals 14 residues. Germline loops: CDR1 SGHAT, CDR2 FQNNGV. Trimming took 1 base from V and 4 from J, leaving 11 bases between them. This CDR3 is CASSLGWGAYEQYF. CDR3 sequence (DNA): TGTGCCAGCAGCTTAGGTTGGGGGGCTTACGAGCAGTACTTC.

This clonotype was detected ten times or more. V and J are TRBV19 and TRBJ2-2; the D call may be TRBD1 or TRBD2 (5 bases each). Looked up from germline, CDR1 is LNHDA and CDR2 is SQIVND (reference sequence). V was cut by 7 bases and J by 7 bases, with 19 bases left in between. This CDR3 has 15 residues. The CDR3 loop is CASKIGTLGGGELFF. The CDR3 DNA is TGTGCCAGTAAGATTGGGACCTTAGGTGGCGGGGAGCTGTTTTTT.

The CDR3 reads CASSPNYGPFQETQYF. CDR3 nucleotide sequence: TGTGCCAGCAGCCCCAACTACGGGCCGTTCCAAGAGACCCAGTACTTC. This chain uses TRBV6-2 or TRBV6-3 with TRBJ2-5; D unresolved. The germline V gene has CDR1 MNHEY and CDR2 SVGEGT. This CDR3 is built from 16 residues. V was trimmed by 6 bases and J by 1 base, leaving 18 bases between them.

This clonotype was counted ten times or more. J is TRBJ2-3 and V is TRBV12-3 or TRBV12-4, with 7 bases lining up with TRBD2. The V and J ends lost 7 bases and 1 base, in that order; junction bases with no gene match: 11. The CDR3 consists of 16 residues. The CDR3 coding sequence is TGTGCCAGCAAGAAAGGGAGCGGGACTCGCACAGATACGCAGTATTTT. It encodes CASKKGSGTRTDTQYF.

This clonotype appeared a few times. V is TRBV2 and J is TRBJ2-4; 8 bases line up with TRBD2. Germline CDR1 reads SNHLY; CDR2 reads FYNNEI. The CDR3 totals 16 residues. V trimming: 4 bases; J trimming: 8 bases; junction bases outside the gene matches: 13. The CDR3 region is CASSAGFRRGEDIQYF. CDR3 nucleotide sequence: TGTGCCAGCAGTGCGGGTTTTAGGCGGGGGGAAGACATTCAGTACTTC.

This clonotype was counted many times. This chain connects TRBV10-1 to TRBJ2-7; 12 bases fit TRBD2. V was clipped by 0 bases and J by 0 bases; unmatched bases: 3. CDR3 length: 17 amino acids. Germline V gene sequence: CDR1 WNHNN, CDR2 SYGVQD (reference sequence). The CDR3, as DNA: TGCGCCAGCAGTGAGTCCACTAGCGGGGGGTCCTCCTACGAGCAGTACTTC. Its protein product is CASSESTSGGSSYEQYF.